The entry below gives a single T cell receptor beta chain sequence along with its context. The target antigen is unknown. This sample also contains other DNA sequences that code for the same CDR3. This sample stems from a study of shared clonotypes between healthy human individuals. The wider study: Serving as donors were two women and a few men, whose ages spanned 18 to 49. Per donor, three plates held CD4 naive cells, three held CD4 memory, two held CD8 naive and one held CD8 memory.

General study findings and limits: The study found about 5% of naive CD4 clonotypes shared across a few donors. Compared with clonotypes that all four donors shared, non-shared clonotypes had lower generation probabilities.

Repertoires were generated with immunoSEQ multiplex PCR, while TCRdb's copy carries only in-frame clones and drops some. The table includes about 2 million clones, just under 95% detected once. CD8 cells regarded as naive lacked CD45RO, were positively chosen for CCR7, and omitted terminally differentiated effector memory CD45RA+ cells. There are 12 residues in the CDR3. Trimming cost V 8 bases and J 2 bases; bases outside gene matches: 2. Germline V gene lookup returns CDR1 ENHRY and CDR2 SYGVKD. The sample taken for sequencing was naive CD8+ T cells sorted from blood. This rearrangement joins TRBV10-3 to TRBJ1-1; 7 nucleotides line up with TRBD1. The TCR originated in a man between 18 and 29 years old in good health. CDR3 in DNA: TGTGCCATCGGACAGGAAAACACTGAAGCTTTCTTT. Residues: CAIGQENTEAFF.